This TCR beta chain was found in a study of molecular identifiers for immune sequencing clone quantification. Findings of the study overall: More than 99% of effector molecules, versus under 1% of naive-cell molecules, belonged to clones above 20 RNA copies.

TCRdb redid the calling of the PCR reads with MiXCR, one entry per CDR3 protein. The data contain 80,000 to 95,000 distinct CDR3 sequences, around 20% of them singletons. Between the trimmed V and J ends, which lost 3 bases and 0 bases, there was a span of 19 bases. CDR3 length: 17 amino acids. CDR1 is DFQATT, CDR2 SNEGSKA, per germline (reference sequence). The table lists this clonotype with many counts. The target antigen is unknown. This sequence was found in a human donor in good health. Some libraries in this study had Jurkat cell RNA spiked in. The chain carries TRBV20-1 and TRBJ2-3; no definite D call. Input material: naive CD8+ T cells from blood, with Jurkat cell RNA spiked in. The subset here: FACS-sorted CD8+CD4-CCR7+CD45RA+ naive T cells. The chain's CDR3 is CSASRSGLETSTDTQYF. The CDR3 DNA follows: TGCAGTGCTAGTCGGAGTGGGCTGGAGACTAGCACAGATACGCAGTATTTT.